This TCR beta chain emerged from a study of blood T cell repertoires in COVID-19. The repertoire was sequenced with immunoSEQ multiplex PCR; TCRdb's copy has only in-frame clones and lacks some. The sample gives 80,000 or so clones, around 91% of which show up once; roughly 2% is in the top ten. This CDR3 contains 15 residues. Looked up from germline, CDR1 is SEHNR and CDR2 is FQNEAQ (reference sequence). The V end lost 4 bases, the J end lost 2 bases, and 15 bases lay between the germline ends. Sequenced material: peripheral blood. This clonotype originated in a woman in her forties or fifties in a cohort sampled during active COVID-19. This chain connects TRBV7-9 to TRBJ2-7; D uncertain. In nucleotides, the CDR3 is TGTGCCAGCAGCTCTGCAGATGGCCCCCCCTACGAGCAGTACTTC. Protein sequence: CASSSADGPPYEQYF.